The next 21 T cell receptor beta chains were all read from a single sample in a study of blood T cell repertoires in COVID-19. Only in-frame clones appear in the TCRdb table, and some are missing; sequencing was by immunoSEQ multiplex PCR. The sample holds 30,000 to 35,000 clones, roughly four fifths seen once. The sample was peripheral blood. The receptor source for this set is a man aged 45-60 years with acute or convalescent COVID-19.

The chain joins TRBV10-3 to TRBJ2-1; perhaps TRBD1 as D (5 bases). The CDR3 runs 11 residues. Trimming removed 8 bases at V and 15 bases at J, with 17 bases between. The V gene's germline CDR1 is ENHRY and CDR2 SYGVKD. CDR3 in amino acids: CAIGLTQGLFF. CDR3 DNA: TGTGCCATCGGTCTAACGCAGGGCCTGTTCTTC.

The J gene is TRBJ2-1, the V gene TRBV9, with 8 bases lining up with TRBD2. The CDR3 loop spans 13 amino acids. V lost 3 bases to trimming and J lost 10 bases; unmatched junction nucleotides: 6. Germline V gene sequence: CDR1 SGDLS, CDR2 YYNGEE. The CDR3 protein is CASSATSDGEQFF. CDR3 nucleotides: TGTGCCAGCAGCGCGACTAGCGATGGCGAGCAGTTCTTC.

V is TRBV28 and J is TRBJ1-6; D gene uncertain. V shed 4 bases and J shed 10 bases, with 5 bases lying between them. Looked up from germline, CDR1 is MDHEN and CDR2 is SYDVKM. There are 11 residues in the CDR3. The CDR3 spells CASSSRSPLHF. In nucleotides, the CDR3 is TGTGCCAGCAGTTCTAGATCACCCCTCCACTTT.

This clone was recorded a few times. The chain carries TRBV4-2 and TRBJ2-3, with 9 bases identical to TRBD2. The CDR3 extends over 17 amino acids. From germline, CDR1 is LGHNA and CDR2 YNFKEQ. V lost 0 bases to trimming and J lost 0 bases; unmatched junction nucleotides: 4. CDR3 coding DNA: TGTGCCAGCAGCCAAGATGGAACTAGCGGGAGCACAGATACGCAGTATTTT. Translating gives CASSQDGTSGSTDTQYF.

J is TRBJ1-2 and V is TRBV7-2; 8 nucleotides line up with TRBD1. The CDR3 spans 14 residues. The V gene's germline CDR1 is SGHTA and CDR2 FQGNSA. The J segment lost 3 bases and the V segment lost 5 bases, leaving 5 bases of the junction unmatched. The CDR3 protein is CASSPRTGYYGYTF. The CDR3 DNA reads as TGTGCCAGCAGCCCCAGGACAGGGTACTATGGCTACACCTTC.

The chain has TRBV18 and TRBJ1-3, with unresolved D. Germline lookup yields CDR1 KGHSH and CDR2 LQKENI. This CDR3 contains 15 residues. Trimming removed 3 bases at V and 0 bases at J, with 9 bases between. The chain's CDR3 is CASSPEPVSGNTIYF. The CDR3 bases are TGTGCCAGCTCACCCGAACCGGTCTCTGGAAACACCATATATTTT. The whole variable domain, remainder taken from reference TRBV18 and TRBJ1-3, is NAGVMQNPRHLVRRRGQEARLRCSPMKGHSHVYWYRQLPEEGLKFMVYLQKENIIDESGMPKERFSAEFPKEGPSILRIQQVVRGDSAAYFCASSPEPVSGNTIYFGEGSWLTVV.

The rearrangement uses TRBV28 and TRBJ2-7, with TRBD2 matching 9 bases. The germline V gene has CDR1 MDHEN and CDR2 SYDVKM. This CDR3 contains 16 residues. Trimming cost V 6 bases and J 0 bases; bases outside gene matches: 9. CDR3 sequence (DNA): TGTGCCAGCAGGGGTAGCGGGAGCAAAGGCTCCTACGAGCAGTACTTC. Amino acid sequence: CASRGSGSKGSYEQYF.

The rearrangement joins TRBV9 to TRBJ2-5, with TRBD1 matching over 8 bases. The CDR3 is 15 amino acids. V lost 4 bases to trimming and J lost 5 bases; unmatched junction nucleotides: 10. CDR1 and CDR2 (germline): SGDLS, YYNGEE. The CDR3 loop reads CASSSTTGDGETQYF. CDR3 nucleotide sequence: TGTGCCAGCAGCAGTACGACAGGGGACGGTGAGACCCAGTACTTC. The variable domain in full, with the rest retrieved from reference TRBV9 and TRBJ2-5, is DSGVTQTPKHLITATGQRVTLRCSPRSGDLSVYWYQQSLDQGLQFLIQYYNGEERAKGNILERFSAQQFPDLHSELNLSSLELGDSALYFCASSSTTGDGETQYFGPGTRLLVL.

The chain carries TRBV14 and TRBJ2-5; 7 nucleotides agree with TRBD1. Germline-derived CDR1 and CDR2 are SGHDN and FVKESK. This CDR3 comprises 12 residues. J was trimmed by 6 bases and V by 8 bases; bases with no gene match: 6. The CDR3: CASSDRAQTQYF. The CDR3 region has the DNA TGTGCCAGCTCAGACAGGGCACAGACCCAGTACTTC.

The chain is built from TRBV6-2 or TRBV6-3 and TRBJ2-3; 9 bases line up with TRBD2. CDR3 length: 13 amino acids. Germline values: CDR1 MNHEY, CDR2 SVGEGT. Trimming took 9 bases from V and 3 from J; bases not matched to a gene: 4. CDR3 region: CASSGRRTDTQYF. Written as DNA, the CDR3 is TGTGCCAGTAGCGGGAGAAGGACAGATACGCAGTATTTT.

This clone turned up a few times. The chain has TRBV18 and TRBJ2-2; 7 bases fit TRBD1. The CDR3 totals 13 residues. The V and J ends lost 5 bases and 8 bases, in that order; junction bases with no gene match: 5. The germline V gene encodes CDR1 KGHSH and CDR2 LQKENI. The CDR3 region has the DNA TGTGCCAGCTCAAACGACAGGGCGGGGGAGCTGTTTTTT. Protein sequence: CASSNDRAGELFF.

The chain employs TRBV9 and TRBJ1-1; D gene unclear. The V and J ends lost 0 bases and 10 bases respectively, with 31 bases between them. This CDR3 has 19 residues. Germline assignment: CDR1 SGDLS and CDR2 YYNGEE. The CDR3 sequence: CASSVGGLVEYVGKEAAFF. As DNA, the CDR3 is TGTGCCAGCAGCGTAGGCGGTCTTGTAGAGTATGTGGGGAAGGAGGCAGCTTTCTTT.

The chain is built from TRBV19 and TRBJ2-2, with TRBD2 matching 12 bases. There are 16 residues in the CDR3. Trimming took 6 bases from V and 2 from J; bases not matched to a gene: 4. Germline CDR1 LNHDA, CDR2 SQIVND (reference sequence). The CDR3 DNA is TGTGCCAGTAGCCGACTAGCGGGGGTTAACACCGGGGAGCTGTTTTTT. Amino acids: CASSRLAGVNTGELFF. The full variable domain, rest sourced from reference TRBV19 and TRBJ2-2, is DGGITQSPKYLFRKEGQNVTLSCEQNLNHDAMYWYRQDPGQGLRLIYYSQIVNDFQKGDIAEGYSVSREKKESFPLTVTSAQKNPTAFYLCASSRLAGVNTGELFFGEGSRLTVL.

The chain employs TRBV18 and TRBJ2-7, with 13 positions matching TRBD2. This CDR3 region has 16 residues. The V gene's germline CDR1 is KGHSH and CDR2 LQKENI. Germline trimming cut 0 bases from V and 4 bases from J; bases unmatched to any gene: 3. CDR3 nucleotide sequence: TGTGCCAGCTCACCACCGGGGACTAGCGGGATTTACGAGCAGTACTTC. Translating gives CASSPPGTSGIYEQYF.

The chain carries TRBV21-1 and TRBJ1-2; the tabulated D call, TRBD1, remains unverified against the DNA. TRBV21-1 is a known pseudogene. The CDR3 totals 15 residues. The CDR3 nucleotides read TGTGCCAGCAGCTACCCCCGGACAGGGCTCTATGGCTACACCTTC. It specifies CASSYPRTGLYGYTF.

V gene TRBV9 combines with J gene TRBJ2-3; D is uncertain. Trimming removed 3 bases at V and 6 bases at J, with 8 bases between. Germline V gene sequence: CDR1 SGDLS, CDR2 YYNGEE. The CDR3 extends over 12 amino acids. The CDR3 coding sequence is TGTGCCAGCAGCGGGCTGAAGGATACGCAGTATTTT. This gives the protein CASSGLKDTQYF.

This clone has a handful of counts. In the same sample, other DNA sequences code for this CDR3. The V gene is TRBV5-1, the J gene TRBJ1-2; 7 nucleotides line up with TRBD1. With 4 bases clipped from V and 0 bases from J, the junction kept 3 bases outside the gene matches. Germline CDR1 SGHRS, CDR2 YFSETQ. CDR3 length: 14 amino acids. The CDR3, as DNA: TGCGCCAGCAGCCCTGGACAGGCTAACTATGGCTACACCTTC. Its protein product is CASSPGQANYGYTF.

This rearrangement joins TRBV4-1 to TRBJ2-7, with 7 nucleotides matching TRBD2. After removal of 0 bases from V and 0 bases from J, the junction contained 5 bases not matched to a gene. The germline gives CDR1 MGHRA, CDR2 YSYEKL. This CDR3 is built from 16 residues. The CDR3: CASSQDSASGSYEQYF. The DNA for the CDR3 is TGCGCCAGCAGCCAAGATAGCGCTAGCGGCTCCTACGAGCAGTACTTC.

This clone was seen only once. The J gene is TRBJ2-7, the V gene TRBV28; 11 positions match TRBD2. V shed 1 base and J 5 bases; nucleotides not matched to a gene: 7. CDR1 is MDHEN and CDR2 is SYDVKM in the germline V gene. The CDR3 loop spans 16 amino acids. Here the CDR3 reads CASSLLLAGVQNEQYF. For the CDR3, the DNA is TGTGCCAGCAGTTTATTACTAGCGGGAGTTCAAAACGAGCAGTACTTC.

The chain couples TRBV6-1 to TRBJ2-2; D is possibly TRBD1 (5 bases). CDR1 is MNHNS and CDR2 is SASEGT in the germline V gene. V was shortened by 2 bases and J by 2 bases, with 12 bases between the two germline ends. This CDR3 is built from 16 residues. CDR3 residues: CASSESRVRNTGELFF. The CDR3 nucleotides read TGTGCCAGCAGTGAAAGCAGGGTTCGAAACACCGGGGAGCTGTTTTTT.

V usage is TRBV19 and J usage is TRBJ1-6, with D possibly matching TRBD1 (5 bases). The V and J ends lost 4 bases and 0 bases respectively, with 10 bases between them. The CDR3 sequence is 16 residues long. The germline V gene encodes CDR1 LNHDA and CDR2 SQIVND (reference sequence). CDR3 amino acids: CASSRRTNSYNSPLHF. Here the CDR3 DNA reads TGTGCCAGTAGTAGAAGGACAAACTCCTATAATTCACCCCTCCACTTT.